Here is one TCR beta chain with its context. No antigen is known for it. The libraries of TRB cDNA were constructed through 5' RACE using UMI labels. One entry per CDR3 protein, without DNA, is what TCRdb gives after re-calling the 5' RACE reads. Here the sample table reports 90,000 to 100,000 distinct CDR3 sequences. The sample originates from a study of CXCR3-negative and CXCR3-positive naive CD8 T cells. General study findings and limits: When CXCR3-positive naive cells were set against CXCR3-negative naive cells, the former had more hydrophobic TRB CDR3s. Naive subsets displayed similar surface CD5, and TCR strength was inferred from TRB CDR3 properties. The study found that naive CXCR3-negative and CXCR3-positive cells shared TRBV-TRBJ usage, while memory cells differed.

This CDR3 region has 16 residues. Identification of naive CD8+ T cells rested on CD45RO-CCR7+CD27+CD95- status. Sequencing input: naive CXCR3+ CD8+ T cells from blood. Subset: CD45RO-CCR7+CD27+CD95- naive CD8+ T cells expressing CXCR3 (TNR3+). This clonotype was obtained from a human donor in good health. Some clones in this sample may be carry-over from other donors' samples. This chain joins TRBV12-3 or TRBV12-4 and TRBJ2-7; TCRdb's assignment of TRBD1 cannot be checked, as there is no DNA. The CDR3: CASSLGQGISSYEQYF.